These 14 T cell receptor beta chains came from one sample sequenced in a study of CD8 T cells in ankylosing spondylitis. TCRdb itself ran the 5' RACE reads through MiXCR, one entry per CDR3 protein. The repertoire includes 150,000 to 200,000 distinct CDR3 sequences, under 35% of them detected once, and approximately 5.9% sits in the top ten. Material for sequencing was synovial fluid, either unsorted or a sorted T cell fraction (not recorded which). The receptor set was obtained from a male donor with ankylosing spondylitis.

The chain couples TRBV20-1 to TRBJ1-6, with 7 bases matching TRBD1. Germline V gene sequence: CDR1 DFQATT, CDR2 SNEGSKA (reference sequence). Losses at the gene ends were 1 base for V and 0 bases for J; bases not matched to a gene: 9. This CDR3 is 18 amino acids long. CDR3 nucleotide sequence: TGCAGTGCTAGAGGAGGGACAGACCTGAGCTCCTATAATTCACCCCTCCACTTT. Translation: CSARGGTDLSSYNSPLHF.

CDR3 sequence: CASRSGEFNNEQFF. CDR3 DNA sequence: TGTGCCAGCAGGTCGGGGGAATTTAACAATGAGCAGTTCTTC. The V and J genes are TRBV2 and TRBJ2-1; D is perhaps TRBD2 (6 bases). The germline V and J ends were trimmed by 6 bases and 5 bases, with 14 bases remaining between them. In germline, CDR1 is SNHLY, CDR2 FYNNEI. The CDR3 has 14 amino acids.

This clonotype was found a few times. The V and J genes are TRBV11-2 and TRBJ1-3; no definite D call. V lost 4 bases, J lost 7 bases, and 11 bases lay in between. The CDR3 sequence is 13 residues long. The germline gives CDR1 SGHAT, CDR2 FQNNGV. CDR3 residues: CASSSEGANTIYF. CDR3 nucleotide sequence: TGTGCCAGCAGCTCCGAAGGTGCTAACACCATATATTTT.

CDR3 DNA: TGCAGTGCTAGAGATCGCGAGAGAAGCACAGATACGCAGTATTTT. Protein: CSARDRERSTDTQYF. The chain has TRBV20-1 and TRBJ2-3; D unresolved. V was clipped by 0 bases and J by 0 bases, with 10 bases between them. The CDR3 has 15 amino acids. CDR1 is DFQATT, CDR2 SNEGSKA, per germline (reference sequence).

The chain couples TRBV6-5 to TRBJ2-5, with D possibly being TRBD1 (5 bases). V shed 3 bases and J shed 2 bases, with 13 bases lying between them. The CDR3 contains 15 residues. Germline loops: CDR1 MNHEY, CDR2 SVGAGI. The chain's CDR3 is CASSYQGRDQETQYF. CDR3 coding DNA: TGTGCCAGCAGTTATCAAGGCAGGGATCAAGAGACCCAGTACTTC.

V is TRBV18 and J is TRBJ2-1; tentatively, D is TRBD1 (5 bases). The CDR3 extends over 16 amino acids. Trimming shortened V by 1 base and J by 2 bases, and 12 bases separated the two germline ends. Germline V CDR1 and CDR2: KGHSH, LQKENI. The CDR3 protein is CASSPRRQSTYNEQFF. CDR3 DNA sequence: TGTGCCAGCTCACCACGAAGACAGTCTACCTACAATGAGCAGTTCTTC.

This clonotype showed up just a few times. This chain links TRBV12-3 or TRBV12-4 with TRBJ1-1, with a tentative D call TRBD1 (5 bases). The V and J ends lost 5 bases and 1 base respectively, with 14 bases between them. The CDR3 runs 15 residues. CDR3 in DNA: TGTGCCAGCAGTCCGGGGCTAACTAAGAACACTGAAGCTTTCTTT. Translating gives CASSPGLTKNTEAFF.

This clonotype was seen at least ten times. The gene calls are TRBV20-1 and TRBJ2-1, with 12 bases lining up with TRBD2. The CDR3 spans 16 residues. Trimming cost V 0 bases and J 7 bases; bases outside gene matches: 7. The germline gives CDR1 DFQATT, CDR2 SNEGSKA (reference sequence). CDR3 in DNA: TGCAGTGCTAGAGATGCGGCTAGCGGGAGGGATAATGAGCAGTTCTTC. This codes for CSARDAASGRDNEQFF.

The chain combines TRBV20-1 with TRBJ1-1; 9 nucleotides align to TRBD1. J lost 7 bases, V lost 4 bases, and 7 bases had no gene match. Per the germline V gene, CDR1 is DFQATT and CDR2 is SNEGSKA (reference sequence). The CDR3 has 13 residues. This CDR3 reads CSATDRGYGEAFF. In DNA, the CDR3 is TGCAGTGCTACCGACAGGGGGTACGGTGAAGCTTTCTTT.

This chain links TRBV28 with TRBJ2-6; TRBD1 agrees at 7 bases. Germline CDR1 reads MDHEN; CDR2 reads SYDVKM. The V segment lost 11 bases and the J segment 2 bases; nucleotides outside the gene matches: 6. This CDR3 contains 14 residues. CDR3 sequence (DNA): TGTGCCTCAGGGGGTCTGGCTGGGGCCAACGTCCTGACTTTC. Amino acids: CASGGLAGANVLTF.

This clonotype was seen a few times. The chain employs TRBV20-1 and TRBJ1-2; D remains unclear. Trimming left V 0 bases short and J 4 bases short, with 9 bases between. Germline V gene lookup returns CDR1 DFQATT and CDR2 SNEGSKA (reference sequence). The CDR3 is 13 residues long. CDR3 coding DNA: TGCAGTGCTAGAGATCCCGGCACCTATGGCTACACCTTC. Protein product: CSARDPGTYGYTF.

The rearrangement uses TRBV12-3 or TRBV12-4 and TRBJ1-1; D gene unclear. The CDR3 runs to 14 residues. V gave up 3 bases and J gave up 1 base, with 9 bases separating them. The CDR3 nucleotides read TGTGCCAGCAGTTTTTGGACCCAGAACACTGAAGCTTTCTTT. The encoded protein is CASSFWTQNTEAFF.

This clonotype was found many times. The rearrangement joins TRBV12-3 or TRBV12-4 to TRBJ1-6, with a weak D call TRBD1 (5 bases). The CDR3 is 16 residues long. The V end lost 5 bases, the J end lost 11 bases, and 22 bases lay between the germline ends. CDR3 residues: CASSPGFEGLGTPLHF. In DNA, the CDR3 is TGTGCCAGCAGTCCAGGGTTTGAGGGACTAGGGACACCCCTCCACTTT.

The CDR3 DNA is TGCGCCAGCGTGCAGAACAATGAGCAGTTCTTC. This codes for CASVQNNEQFF. The chain uses TRBV5-1 and TRBJ2-1; D is undetermined. Trimming took off 7 bases at V and 5 bases at J, with 7 bases between the two ends. Germline CDR1 is SGHRS and CDR2 is YFSETQ. The CDR3 spans 11 residues.